The subject of this entry is one TCR beta chain. Its antigen is undetermined. The entry originates in a study of vaccination effects on CD4 cells after COVID-19. Study-wide results and caveats: Just 1 of 255 vaccine-induced clones in healthy recipients was cross-reactive.

Expansion with viral peptide pools was applied to antigen-specific CD4+ T cells by the ViraFEST assay prior to sequencing. Culture lasted 10 days before CD4+ T cell isolation. Subjects were given two BNT162b2 or mRNA-1273 vaccine doses. Neither prior SARS-CoV-2 infection nor positive nucleocapsid antibodies were present in the vaccine recipients. Each well held 1.5 million to 2.5 million PBMC cultured with 7.5 to 10 ug/ml peptides and about 10 IU/ml IL-2. Sequencing was performed with immunoSEQ multiplex PCR; in TCRdb, only in-frame clones are kept and a portion is missing. The data contain some 15,000 clones, almost 70% of them singletons. V dropped 7 bases and J dropped 8; count of bases not matched to a gene: 10. The germline V gene encodes CDR1 MNHEY and CDR2 SVGAGI. CDR3 length: 13 amino acids.

The specimen comprised CD4+ T cells from PBMCs cultured with SARS-CoV-2 spike peptides, sampled after COVID-19 vaccination. The TCR comes from a human donor who received a COVID-19 vaccine. V usage is TRBV6-5 and J usage is TRBJ1-2; 7 nucleotides align to TRBD1. CDR3 amino acids: CASTPDRARGYTF. CDR3 coding DNA: TGTGCCAGCACCCCCGACAGGGCGAGGGGCTACACCTTC.